This TCR beta chain was sequenced for a study of T cells in narcolepsy. About this clone: Antigen: not known.

Study observations and caveats: Reportedly, autoreactive clonotypes were serially detected in patients' blood but not controls'.

Trimming removed 11 bases from V and 0 bases from J; junction bases left unmatched: 12. The CDR3 contains 17 residues. Germline V gene sequence: CDR1 LNHDA, CDR2 SQIVND (reference sequence). Here immunoSEQ multiplex PCR was the method, and the copy in TCRdb shows in-frame clones only, minus some. The sample consists of tens of thousands of clones, over 75% of them appearing once. The chain has TRBV19 and TRBJ2-6; TRBD1 aligns across 8 bases. The sequence was obtained from a human donor with narcolepsy. Sequenced material: CD45RA- memory CD4+ T cells from PBMCs. DNA for the CDR3: TGTGCCTCCTCCGGGCAGGGGGCTTTCTCTGGGGCCAACGTCCTGACTTTC. Protein: CASSGQGAFSGANVLTF.